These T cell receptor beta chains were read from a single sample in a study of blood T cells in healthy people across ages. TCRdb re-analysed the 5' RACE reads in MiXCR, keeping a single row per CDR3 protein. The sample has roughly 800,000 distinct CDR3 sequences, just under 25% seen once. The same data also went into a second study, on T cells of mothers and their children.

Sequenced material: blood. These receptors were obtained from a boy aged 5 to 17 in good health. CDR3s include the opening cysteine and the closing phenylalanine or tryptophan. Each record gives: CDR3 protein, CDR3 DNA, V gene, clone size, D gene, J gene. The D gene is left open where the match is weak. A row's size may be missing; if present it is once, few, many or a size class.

cdr3_aa: CASSVATASYEQYF; cdr3_nt: TGTGCCAGCAGCGTAGCCACAGCCTCCTACGAGCAGTACTTC; v_call: TRBV9; clone_size: -; d_call: -; j_call: TRBJ2-7
cdr3_aa: CASSANRDGLYNEQFF; cdr3_nt: TGTGCCAGCAGCGCGAACCGGGACGGACTCTACAATGAGCAGTTCTTC; v_call: TRBV6-2/TRBV6-3; clone_size: few; d_call: -; j_call: TRBJ2-1
cdr3_aa: CSARDRGPYGYTF; cdr3_nt: TGCAGTGCTAGGGACAGGGGGCCTTATGGCTACACCTTC; v_call: TRBV20-1; clone_size: -; d_call: TRBD1; j_call: TRBJ1-2
cdr3_aa: CSVERQGMMNTEAFF; cdr3_nt: TGCAGCGTTGAAAGGCAGGGCATGATGAACACTGAAGCTTTCTTT; v_call: TRBV29-1; clone_size: -; d_call: -; j_call: TRBJ1-1
cdr3_aa: CASSLLGLTSTDTQYF; cdr3_nt: TGTGCCAGCAGCTTATTGGGGCTAACAAGCACAGATACGCAGTATTTT; v_call: TRBV7-3; clone_size: few; d_call: -; j_call: TRBJ2-3
cdr3_aa: CASSQRTGTGFNQPQHF; cdr3_nt: TGCGCCAGCAGCCAACGGACAGGGACAGGGTTTAATCAGCCCCAGCATTTT; v_call: TRBV4-1; clone_size: -; d_call: TRBD1; j_call: TRBJ1-5
cdr3_aa: CASTFLPSGRANEQFF; cdr3_nt: TGTGCCAGCACCTTTCTCCCTAGCGGGAGGGCCAATGAGCAGTTCTTC; v_call: TRBV6-2/TRBV6-3; clone_size: -; d_call: TRBD2; j_call: TRBJ2-1
cdr3_aa: CASSPSGLAGVHEQYF; cdr3_nt: TGTGCCAGCAGCCCATCGGGGCTAGCGGGAGTCCACGAGCAGTACTTC; v_call: TRBV7-9; clone_size: few; d_call: TRBD2; j_call: TRBJ2-7
cdr3_aa: CASSDPGSHPTGELFF; cdr3_nt: TGTGCCAGCAGTGATCCGGGGTCACACCCCACCGGGGAGCTGTTTTTT; v_call: TRBV2; clone_size: -; d_call: -; j_call: TRBJ2-2
cdr3_aa: CASSQDLWGTEAFF; cdr3_nt: TGTGCCAGCAGCCAAGATCTTTGGGGGACTGAAGCTTTCTTT; v_call: TRBV3-1; clone_size: few; d_call: -; j_call: TRBJ1-1
cdr3_aa: CAKLRGETQYF; cdr3_nt: TGTGCCAAGCTACGGGGAGAGACCCAGTACTTC; v_call: TRBV2; clone_size: -; d_call: -; j_call: TRBJ2-5
cdr3_aa: CASSFATNTEAFF; cdr3_nt: TGTGCCAGCAGCTTCGCCACGAACACTGAAGCTTTCTTT; v_call: TRBV7-3; clone_size: -; d_call: -; j_call: TRBJ1-1
cdr3_aa: CASSPRTGIYEQYF; cdr3_nt: TGTGCCAGCAGCCCACGGACAGGCATCTACGAGCAGTACTTC; v_call: TRBV7-2; clone_size: few; d_call: TRBD1; j_call: TRBJ2-7
cdr3_aa: CASSSYSQLVFEQFF; cdr3_nt: TGTGCCAGCAGCTCCTACTCACAACTAGTTTTTGAGCAGTTCTTC; v_call: TRBV6-5; clone_size: few; d_call: -; j_call: TRBJ2-1
cdr3_aa: CASSIIPDQETQYF; cdr3_nt: TGTGCCAGCAGTATAATCCCCGACCAAGAGACCCAGTACTTC; v_call: TRBV6-5; clone_size: -; d_call: -; j_call: TRBJ2-5
cdr3_aa: CASSMGQGPGELFF; cdr3_nt: TGCGCCAGCAGCATGGGACAGGGTCCCGGGGAGCTGTTTTTT; v_call: TRBV5-1; clone_size: -; d_call: TRBD1; j_call: TRBJ2-2
cdr3_aa: CSARIAGLYNEQFF; cdr3_nt: TGCAGTGCCAGGATAGCGGGACTCTACAATGAGCAGTTCTTC; v_call: TRBV20-1; clone_size: -; d_call: TRBD2; j_call: TRBJ2-1
cdr3_aa: CASSVGLAGGQDNEQFF; cdr3_nt: TGTGCCAGCAGCGTCGGACTAGCGGGGGGCCAAGACAATGAGCAGTTCTTC; v_call: TRBV9; clone_size: few; d_call: TRBD2; j_call: TRBJ2-1
cdr3_aa: CASSYGGKSPDTQYF; cdr3_nt: TGTGCCAGCAGTTACGGGGGGAAGTCCCCAGATACGCAGTATTTT; v_call: TRBV6-2/TRBV6-3; clone_size: few; d_call: -; j_call: TRBJ2-3
cdr3_aa: CASSYRDRDLGNIQYF; cdr3_nt: TGTGCCAGCAGCTACCGGGACAGGGATCTCGGAAACATTCAGTACTTC; v_call: TRBV7-9; clone_size: many; d_call: TRBD1; j_call: TRBJ2-4
cdr3_aa: CASSLAPTSYQETQYF; cdr3_nt: TGTGCCAGCAGCTTAGCGCCAACATCGTACCAAGAGACCCAGTACTTC; v_call: TRBV7-6; clone_size: few; d_call: -; j_call: TRBJ2-5
cdr3_aa: CASSPGAAGNTEAFF; cdr3_nt: TGTGCCAGCAGCCCGGGGGCTGCAGGGAACACTGAAGCTTTCTTT; v_call: TRBV28; clone_size: few; d_call: -; j_call: TRBJ1-1
cdr3_aa: CASSVREETYEQFF; cdr3_nt: TGTGCCAGCAGTGTTCGGGAGGAAACATATGAGCAGTTCTTC; v_call: TRBV2; clone_size: -; d_call: TRBD2; j_call: TRBJ2-1
cdr3_aa: CSARGWGPGTGELFF; cdr3_nt: TGCAGTGCTAGAGGTTGGGGCCCCGGGACCGGGGAGCTGTTTTTT; v_call: TRBV20-1; clone_size: -; d_call: -; j_call: TRBJ2-2
cdr3_aa: CASSSGLAGLSTDTQYF; cdr3_nt: TGTGCCAGCAGCTCGGGACTAGCGGGGCTAAGCACAGATACGCAGTATTTT; v_call: TRBV7-2; clone_size: -; d_call: TRBD2; j_call: TRBJ2-3
cdr3_aa: CASSSPNPGTDTQYF; cdr3_nt: TGTGCCAGCAGCTCCCCTAACCCCGGCACAGATACGCAGTATTTT; v_call: TRBV7-2; clone_size: few; d_call: -; j_call: TRBJ2-3
cdr3_aa: CSVGQGDGYTF; cdr3_nt: TGCAGCGTGGGACAGGGTGACGGCTACACCTTC; v_call: TRBV29-1; clone_size: many; d_call: TRBD1; j_call: TRBJ1-2
cdr3_aa: CASTSSGTSYEQYF; cdr3_nt: TGTGCCAGCACTTCTAGCGGGACGTCCTACGAGCAGTACTTC; v_call: TRBV7-9; clone_size: few; d_call: TRBD2; j_call: TRBJ2-7
cdr3_aa: CASSPRVAGGPDQETQYF; cdr3_nt: TGTGCCAGCAGTCCCCGAGTAGCGGGGGGTCCCGACCAAGAGACCCAGTACTTC; v_call: TRBV12-3/TRBV12-4; clone_size: -; d_call: TRBD2; j_call: TRBJ2-5
cdr3_aa: CASSVSGGSTDTQYF; cdr3_nt: TGTGCCAGCAGTGTTTCGGGGGGTAGCACAGATACGCAGTATTTT; v_call: TRBV6-4; clone_size: few; d_call: TRBD2; j_call: TRBJ2-3
cdr3_aa: CASSPRASPGSNEKLFF; cdr3_nt: TGTGCCAGCAGCCCCCGGGCCTCCCCGGGCAGTAATGAAAAACTGTTTTTT; v_call: TRBV7-2; clone_size: few; d_call: -; j_call: TRBJ1-4
cdr3_aa: CASSSWTGANYGYTF; cdr3_nt: TGTGCCAGCAGCTCGTGGACGGGTGCTAACTATGGCTACACCTTC; v_call: TRBV9; clone_size: -; d_call: -; j_call: TRBJ1-2
cdr3_aa: CASSEADIKKLFF; cdr3_nt: TGTGCCAGCAGTGAAGCGGACATCAAAAAACTGTTTTTT; v_call: TRBV2; clone_size: -; d_call: -; j_call: TRBJ1-4
cdr3_aa: CASSGGPNGGETQYF; cdr3_nt: TGTGCCAGCAGTGGGGGACCTAATGGAGGAGAGACCCAGTACTTC; v_call: TRBV6-1; clone_size: few; d_call: -; j_call: TRBJ2-5
cdr3_aa: CAIRGLAGDGELFF; cdr3_nt: TGTGCCATCAGGGGACTAGCGGGAGACGGGGAGCTGTTTTTT; v_call: TRBV10-3; clone_size: once; d_call: TRBD2; j_call: TRBJ2-2
cdr3_aa: CASRKEETQYF; cdr3_nt: TGTGCCAGCAGGAAAGAAGAGACCCAGTACTTC; v_call: TRBV28; clone_size: few; d_call: -; j_call: TRBJ2-5
cdr3_aa: CAISEVGSYNEQFF; cdr3_nt: TGTGCCATCAGTGAGGTTGGAAGCTACAATGAGCAGTTCTTC; v_call: TRBV10-3; clone_size: few; d_call: -; j_call: TRBJ2-1
cdr3_aa: CASSPDRVKNIQYF; cdr3_nt: TGTGCCAGCTCACCAGACAGGGTCAAAAACATTCAGTACTTC; v_call: TRBV18; clone_size: few; d_call: TRBD1; j_call: TRBJ2-4
cdr3_aa: CASSLAQETQYF; cdr3_nt: TGTGCCAGCAGCTTAGCCCAAGAGACCCAGTACTTC; v_call: TRBV7-9; clone_size: many; d_call: -; j_call: TRBJ2-5
cdr3_aa: CSAPPGSGRAFSNEQFF; cdr3_nt: TGCAGTGCCCCACCGGGTAGCGGGAGGGCCTTTTCCAATGAGCAGTTCTTC; v_call: TRBV20-1; clone_size: -; d_call: TRBD2; j_call: TRBJ2-1
cdr3_aa: CSARGTRYGYTF; cdr3_nt: TGCAGTGCTAGGGGCACTCGCTATGGCTACACCTTC; v_call: TRBV20-1; clone_size: -; d_call: -; j_call: TRBJ1-2
cdr3_aa: CSAGRQGTVAKNIQYF; cdr3_nt: TGCAGTGCTGGCCGACAGGGGACGGTAGCCAAAAACATTCAGTACTTC; v_call: TRBV20-1; clone_size: few; d_call: TRBD1; j_call: TRBJ2-4
cdr3_aa: CASSFVTGDGYTF; cdr3_nt: TGTGCCAGCAGTTTCGTGACAGGGGATGGCTACACCTTC; v_call: TRBV28; clone_size: once; d_call: TRBD1; j_call: TRBJ1-2
cdr3_aa: CSAMEPANEKLFF; cdr3_nt: TGCAGTGCTATGGAGCCTGCTAATGAAAAACTGTTTTTT; v_call: TRBV20-1; clone_size: few; d_call: -; j_call: TRBJ1-4
cdr3_aa: CASSWTANQETQYF; cdr3_nt: TGTGCCAGCAGTTGGACCGCTAACCAAGAGACCCAGTACTTC; v_call: TRBV12-3/TRBV12-4; clone_size: few; d_call: -; j_call: TRBJ2-5
cdr3_aa: CASSARDPGELFF; cdr3_nt: TGTGCCAGCAGTGCCAGGGATCCCGGGGAGCTGTTTTTT; v_call: TRBV2; clone_size: few; d_call: -; j_call: TRBJ2-2
cdr3_aa: CASSTNRGDEQYF; cdr3_nt: TGTGCCAGCAGTACAAACAGGGGGGACGAGCAGTACTTC; v_call: TRBV28; clone_size: few; d_call: TRBD1; j_call: TRBJ2-7
cdr3_aa: CASSAGGYEQFF; cdr3_nt: TGTGCCAGCAGTGCGGGGGGATATGAGCAGTTCTTC; v_call: TRBV5-6; clone_size: -; d_call: TRBD2; j_call: TRBJ2-1
cdr3_aa: CASRHPGLAGVETQYF; cdr3_nt: TGTGCCAGCAGGCATCCGGGACTAGCGGGAGTTGAGACCCAGTACTTC; v_call: TRBV2; clone_size: -; d_call: TRBD2; j_call: TRBJ2-5
cdr3_aa: CASSLGSAETQYF; cdr3_nt: TGTGCCAGCAGTTTAGGGTCCGCAGAGACCCAGTACTTC; v_call: TRBV12-3/TRBV12-4; clone_size: -; d_call: -; j_call: TRBJ2-5
cdr3_aa: CRAREDAMNEKLFF; cdr3_nt: TGCAGAGCTAGAGAGGACGCCATGAATGAAAAACTGTTTTTT; v_call: TRBV20-1; clone_size: -; d_call: -; j_call: TRBJ1-4
cdr3_aa: CASSLSHGSGYTF; cdr3_nt: TGTGCCAGCAGTTTGTCTCATGGTAGTGGCTACACCTTC; v_call: TRBV28; clone_size: few; d_call: -; j_call: TRBJ1-2
cdr3_aa: CASSVDRVETQYF; cdr3_nt: TGTGCCAGCAGCGTCGACAGGGTCGAGACCCAGTACTTC; v_call: TRBV7-9; clone_size: few; d_call: TRBD1; j_call: TRBJ2-5
cdr3_aa: CASSQNQWTGMNTEAFF; cdr3_nt: TGCGCCAGCAGCCAAAACCAATGGACAGGGATGAACACAGAAGCTTTCTTT; v_call: TRBV4-1; clone_size: few; d_call: TRBD1; j_call: TRBJ1-1
cdr3_aa: CASSKFRSAYPGDSPLHF; cdr3_nt: TGTGCCAGCAGCAAATTCAGGAGCGCTTACCCCGGGGATTCACCCCTCCACTTT; v_call: TRBV21-1; clone_size: once; d_call: -; j_call: TRBJ1-6
cdr3_aa: CASSLDLAQLGYNEQFF; cdr3_nt: TGTGCCAGCAGCTTAGATCTAGCCCAGTTAGGTTACAATGAGCAGTTCTTC; v_call: TRBV7-2; clone_size: -; d_call: -; j_call: TRBJ2-1
cdr3_aa: CASSDDRGNEKLFF; cdr3_nt: TGTGCCAGCAGTGATGACAGGGGAAATGAAAAACTGTTTTTT; v_call: TRBV25-1; clone_size: few; d_call: TRBD1; j_call: TRBJ1-4